The 26 T cell receptor beta chains presented below share a single source sample, sequenced in a study of T cells in Graves' hyperthyroidism and ophthalmopathy. Amplified TCR beta CDR3 regions came from RNA transcripts. The primer set for the first-round RT-PCR of the TCR CDR3 was HTBI. TCRdb re-called the multiplex PCR reads through MiXCR, storing one row per CDR3 protein. The data show 500,000 to 650,000 distinct CDR3 sequences, approximately 49% seen once. Sequencing input: peripheral blood or thyroid tissue (not recorded which). Receptors were obtained from an adult woman with Graves' disease, either hyperthyroidism or ophthalmopathy (not recorded which).

This clonotype was recorded at least ten times. The genes are TRBV20-1 and TRBJ2-7; D unresolved. V shed 3 bases and J shed 2 bases, with 14 bases lying between them. Per germline, CDR1 DFQATT and CDR2 SNEGSKA (reference sequence). CDR3 length: 14 amino acids. The CDR3 nucleotides read TGCAGTGCTAGCCCCCTTAAGCCCCCCTACGAGCAGTACTTC. Amino acids: CSASPLKPPYEQYF.

This clonotype was counted ten times or more. This rearrangement joins TRBV20-1 to TRBJ1-3, with TRBD1 as a possible D gene (5 bases). The germline gives CDR1 DFQATT, CDR2 SNEGSKA (reference sequence). Trimming stripped 3 bases from V and 2 bases from J, with 11 bases between. The CDR3 spans 14 residues. For the CDR3, the DNA is TGCAGTGCTAGTCGGGGGAGCCCTGGAAACACCATATATTTT. Amino acids: CSASRGSPGNTIYF.

The rearrangement uses TRBV20-1 and TRBJ2-5; unclear D gene. CDR3 length: 13 amino acids. Germline CDR1 is DFQATT and CDR2 is SNEGSKA (reference sequence). The V gene lost 5 bases and the J gene lost 3 bases, with 13 bases spanning the gap. For the CDR3, the DNA is TGCAGTGCTGGGAAACTATCGAAAGAGACCCAGTACTTC. Its protein is CSAGKLSKETQYF.

This clonotype occurred a few times. The rearrangement joins TRBV12-5 to TRBJ1-1; no definite D call. The CDR3 is 12 amino acids. The V gene lost 1 base and the J gene lost 7 bases, with 7 bases spanning the gap. Germline CDR1 reads LGHNT; CDR2 reads FRNRAP. The CDR3 nucleotides are TGTGCTAGTGGTTTGGATGATGGTGAAGCTTTCTTT. It codes for CASGLDDGEAFF.

This clonotype was recorded many times. The chain carries TRBV19 and TRBJ1-4; possibly TRBD1 for D (5 bases). The CDR3 contains 12 residues. Germline lookup yields CDR1 LNHDA and CDR2 SQIVND (reference sequence). V was trimmed by 6 bases and J by 10 bases, leaving 12 bases between them. In DNA form, the CDR3 reads TGTGCCAGTAGGGCAGGGATTGGAAAACTGTTTTTT. This gives the protein CASRAGIGKLFF.

This clonotype showed up just a few times. This chain uses TRBV7-9 with TRBJ2-7, with D uncertain. Germline V lookup: CDR1 SEHNR, CDR2 FQNEAQ (reference sequence). The CDR3 covers 13 residues. V lost 3 bases and J 6 bases, leaving 12 bases between the germline ends. As DNA, the CDR3 is TGTGCCAGCAGCTTCAGTCTGGCGCGCGAGCAGTACTTC. Encoded protein: CASSFSLAREQYF. The full variable domain, with the rest looked up from reference TRBV7-9 and TRBJ2-7, is DTGVSQNPRHKITKRGQNVTFRCDPISEHNRLYWYRQTLGQGPEFLTYFQNEAQLEKSRLLSDRFSAERPKGSFSTLEIQRTEQGDSAMYLCASSFSLAREQYFGPGTRLTVT.

The chain joins TRBV7-2 to TRBJ1-4; 7 bases agree with TRBD1. Trimming cost V 5 bases and J 3 bases; bases outside gene matches: 3. CDR3 length: 14 residues. Germline CDR1 is SGHTA and CDR2 is FQGNSA. In nucleotides, the CDR3 is TGTGCCAGCAGCGAACAGGGGCCTAATGAAAAACTGTTTTTT. It encodes CASSEQGPNEKLFF.

This clonotype was recorded many times. The gene calls are TRBV5-1 and TRBJ2-6; 7 bases line up with TRBD1. Germline V gives CDR1 SGHRS, CDR2 YFSETQ. J gave up 4 bases and V 5 bases, and 3 bases lay outside the gene matches. CDR3 length: 14 residues. The CDR3: CASRDRSGANVLTF. The CDR3 DNA reads TGCGCCAGCAGGGACAGGTCGGGGGCCAACGTCCTGACTTTC.

A remark on this clonotype: The CDR3 does not close with the conserved phenylalanine or tryptophan, likely indicating a read error. The DNA is omitted, as the CDR3 cannot be located on it reliably, and the CDR3 follows TCRdb's listing. The chain recombines TRBV10-3 with TRBJ2-1; TRBD1, as called in the table, went unchecked against the DNA. Germline V CDR1 and CDR2: ENHRY, SYGVKD. Including both end residues, the CDR3 is 15 amino acids long. The CDR3 loop reads CAITMQGRGTTMSSC.

In its sample, this clonotype was seen a few times. This chain joins TRBV2 and TRBJ2-7, with D possibly being TRBD2 (5 bases). The CDR3 contains 11 residues. V gave up 10 bases and J gave up 7 bases, with 14 bases separating them. From germline, CDR1 is SNHLY and CDR2 FYNNEI. The CDR3 region is CAISDWVEQYF. CDR3 nucleotide sequence: TGTGCCATTTCGGACTGGGTGGAGCAGTACTTC.

This clonotype was seen ten or more times. The chain carries TRBV25-1 and TRBJ2-7; no clear D. The germline V and J ends were trimmed by 4 bases and 6 bases, with 19 bases remaining between them. Germline assignment: CDR1 MGHDK and CDR2 SYGVNS. The CDR3 has 15 residues. The CDR3 is CASSGPGSLDFEQYF. The CDR3 DNA follows: TGTGCCAGCAGTGGCCCCGGCTCACTCGATTTCGAGCAGTACTTC.

This clonotype occurred many times. The chain links TRBV2 to TRBJ1-1; no firm D call. V was clipped by 3 bases and J by 5 bases, with 13 bases between them. This CDR3 is 14 amino acids long. Germline lookup yields CDR1 SNHLY and CDR2 FYNNEI. The CDR3 here is CASSEIRGTTEAFF. The CDR3 coding sequence is TGTGCCAGCAGTGAGATTCGGGGAACTACTGAAGCTTTCTTT.

V gene TRBV7-2 combines with J gene TRBJ2-5, with D hard to call. Looked up from germline, CDR1 is SGHTA and CDR2 is FQGNSA. CDR3 length: 15 residues. V lost 2 bases and J lost 5, with 15 bases in between. CDR3 loop: CASSLSGPVGETQYF. The CDR3 bases are TGTGCCAGCAGCTTATCCGGACCCGTGGGTGAGACCCAGTACTTC.

This clonotype occurred a few times. The chain couples TRBV10-2 to TRBJ1-2; 8 positions match TRBD1. The CDR3 has 14 amino acids. The ends lost 0 bases at V and 8 bases at J; junction bases unmatched: 5. The germline CDR1 and CDR2 sequences are WSHSY and SAAADI. The CDR3 loop reads CASSESPGTGGYTF. CDR3 in DNA: TGCGCCAGCAGTGAGTCTCCCGGGACAGGAGGCTACACCTTC.

In this sample, this clonotype turned up many times. The chain links TRBV7-9 to TRBJ1-5; the match to TRBD1 covers 9 bases. The germline gives CDR1 SEHNR, CDR2 FQNEAQ (reference sequence). Trimming cost V 1 base and J 2 bases; bases outside gene matches: 12. The CDR3 is 19 amino acids. The CDR3 DNA follows: TGTGCCAGCAGCTTAGGCGGAGGCCGGGACAGGGTCGGCAATCAGCCCCAGCATTTT. As protein: CASSLGGGRDRVGNQPQHF.

There are many counts of this clonotype. The chain joins TRBV24-1 to TRBJ2-5; D perhaps matches TRBD1 (5 bases). Trimming cost V 0 bases and J 5 bases, with 15 bases left between them. This CDR3 is built from 16 residues. From germline, CDR1 is KGHDR and CDR2 SFDVKD. CDR3 loop: CATSDLGSDTGETQYF. The CDR3 DNA follows: TGTGCCACCAGTGATTTGGGATCGGACACCGGTGAGACCCAGTACTTC.

The table lists this clonotype with a few counts. The gene calls are TRBV6-1 and TRBJ2-5; possibly TRBD2 for D (6 bases). V was pared by 8 bases and J by 9 bases, with 25 bases between. The CDR3 sequence is 15 residues long. Per germline, CDR1 MNHNS and CDR2 SASEGT. In DNA form, the CDR3 reads TGTGCCAGCGCCTCACTCCCGGGGGAGAATCAGCCCCAGTACTTC. It translates to CASASLPGENQPQYF.

With regard to this clonotype: The germline gene is not matched at one end of the junction; a read error may be the cause. V gene TRBV5-1 combines with J gene TRBJ2-7; a possible D gene is TRBD1 (5 bases). The V gene's germline CDR1 is SGHRS and CDR2 YFSETQ. CDR3 length equals 11 residues. The CDR3 protein is CASSPSREMDF. Written as DNA, the CDR3 is TGCGCCAGCAGCCCCTCCAGGGAAATGGACTTC.

The sample holds one count of this clonotype. The chain uses TRBV25-1 and TRBJ1-1; D is perhaps TRBD1 (5 bases). Trimming shortened V by 5 bases and J by 1 base, and 23 bases separated the two germline ends. This CDR3 has 18 amino acids. Germline values: CDR1 MGHDK, CDR2 SYGVNS. CDR3 loop: CASSLVRGTLSGNTEAFF. The CDR3 DNA sequence: TGTGCCAGCAGTTTGGTCCGGGGGACCCTATCGGGGAACACTGAAGCTTTCTTT. Using reference TRBV25-1 and TRBJ1-1 for the parts outside the CDR3, the full variable domain is EADIYQTPRYLVIGTGKKITLECSQTMGHDKMYWYQQDPGMELHLIHYSYGVNSTEKGDLSSESTVSRIRTEHFPLTLESARPSHTSQYLCASSLVRGTLSGNTEAFFGQGTRLTVV.

The J gene is TRBJ2-1, the V gene TRBV15; unclear D gene. CDR3 length: 13 residues. Between the trimmed V and J ends, which lost 9 bases and 0 bases, there was a span of 9 bases. Germline CDR1 LNHNV, CDR2 YYDKDF (reference sequence). CDR3 bases: TGTGCCACTGACGATAGCTCCTACAATGAGCAGTTCTTC. Translated: CATDDSSYNEQFF.

This clonotype was observed at least ten times. The rearrangement uses TRBV7-9 and TRBJ2-5, with D maybe TRBD2 (6 bases). Between the trimmed V and J ends, which lost 5 bases and 2 bases, there was a span of 15 bases. Per germline, CDR1 SEHNR and CDR2 FQNEAQ (reference sequence). CDR3 length: 15 residues. This CDR3 is CASSVHGGKQETQYF. DNA for the CDR3: TGTGCCAGCAGCGTTCACGGAGGGAAGCAAGAGACCCAGTACTTC.

This chain uses TRBV7-9 with TRBJ1-5, with D maybe TRBD1 (5 bases). The germline V gene has CDR1 SEHNR and CDR2 FQNEAQ (reference sequence). The germline V and J ends were trimmed by 5 bases and 7 bases, with 15 bases remaining between them. This CDR3 is 14 amino acids long. In nucleotides, the CDR3 is TGTGCCAGCAGCCTAGGCAGGGTCCGGCAGCCCCAGCATTTT. This codes for CASSLGRVRQPQHF. Drawing the rest from reference TRBV7-9 and TRBJ1-5, the complete variable domain is DTGVSQNPRHKITKRGQNVTFRCDPISEHNRLYWYRQTLGQGPEFLTYFQNEAQLEKSRLLSDRFSAERPKGSFSTLEIQRTEQGDSAMYLCASSLGRVRQPQHFGDGTRLSIL.

The genes are TRBV11-2 and TRBJ2-7, with D unclear. The CDR3 extends over 12 amino acids. V shed 5 bases and J shed 5 bases, with 10 bases lying between them. Germline values: CDR1 SGHAT, CDR2 FQNNGV. The CDR3 region is CASSPSAHEQYF. The CDR3 DNA is TGTGCCAGCAGCCCGTCCGCGCACGAGCAGTACTTC.

The V call is TRBV29-1, the J call TRBJ2-7; D unclear. The germline V gene encodes CDR1 SQVTM and CDR2 ANQGSEA. Trimming left V 7 bases short and J 2 bases short, with 15 bases between. The CDR3 covers 13 residues. CDR3 sequence: CSAAPAGPYEQYF. In nucleotides, the CDR3 is TGCAGCGCCGCGCCGGCTGGCCCCTACGAGCAGTACTTC.

The chain has TRBV11-1 and TRBJ1-1; D is unclear. The CDR3 covers 13 residues. Trimming removed 5 bases from V and 0 bases from J, with 7 bases in between. CDR1 and CDR2 (germline): SGHAT, FQDESV (reference sequence). The CDR3 loop is CASSRRMNTEAFF. DNA of the CDR3: TGTGCCAGCAGCCGCCGCATGAACACTGAAGCTTTCTTT.

This clonotype was picked up many times. This chain uses TRBV11-2 with TRBJ1-6; D remains unclear. The length of the CDR3 is 13 residues. Trimming removed 5 bases from V and 10 bases from J, with 12 bases in between. CDR1 is SGHAT and CDR2 is FQNNGV in the germline V gene. The CDR3, as DNA: TGTGCCAGCAGCAAAGACATCACCTCACCCCTCCACTTT. This translates into CASSKDITSPLHF.